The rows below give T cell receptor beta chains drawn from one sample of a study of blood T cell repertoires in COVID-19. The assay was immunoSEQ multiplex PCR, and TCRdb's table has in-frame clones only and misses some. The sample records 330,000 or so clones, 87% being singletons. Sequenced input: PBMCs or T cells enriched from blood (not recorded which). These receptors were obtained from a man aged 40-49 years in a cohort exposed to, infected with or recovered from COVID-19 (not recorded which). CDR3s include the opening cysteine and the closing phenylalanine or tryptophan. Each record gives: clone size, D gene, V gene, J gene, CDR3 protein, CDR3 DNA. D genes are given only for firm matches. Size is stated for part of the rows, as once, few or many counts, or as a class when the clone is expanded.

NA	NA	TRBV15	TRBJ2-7	CATSNDRSYEQYF	TGTGCCACCAGTAACGACAGAAGCTACGAGCAGTACTTC
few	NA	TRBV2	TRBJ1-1	CASMLPMNTEAFF	TGTGCCAGCATGTTGCCTATGAACACTGAAGCTTTCTTT
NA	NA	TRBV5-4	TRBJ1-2	CASSRTASQGYGYTF	TGTGCCAGCAGCAGGACAGCCTCCCAGGGCTATGGCTACACCTTC
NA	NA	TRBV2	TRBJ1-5	CASSENRGQPQHF	TGTGCCAGCAGTGAAAACCGAGGTCAGCCCCAGCATTTT
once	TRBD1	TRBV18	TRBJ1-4	CASSPSQGVATNEKLFF	TGTGCCAGCTCGCCATCTCAGGGGGTGGCAACTAATGAAAAACTGTTTTTT
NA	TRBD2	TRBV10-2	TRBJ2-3	CASSEVASGTSTDTQYF	TGCGCCAGCAGTGAGGTGGCTAGCGGAACTAGCACAGATACGCAGTATTTT
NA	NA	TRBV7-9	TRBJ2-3	CASSLNGIGADTQYF	TGTGCCAGCAGCTTGAACGGGATTGGCGCAGATACGCAGTATTTT
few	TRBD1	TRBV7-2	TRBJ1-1	CASSLGRGANTEAFF	TGTGCCAGCAGCTTAGGCAGGGGGGCGAACACTGAAGCTTTCTTT
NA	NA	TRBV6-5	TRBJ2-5	CASSPPQETQYF	TGTGCCAGCAGCCCCCCACAAGAGACCCAGTACTTC
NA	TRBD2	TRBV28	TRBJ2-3	CASSLGASGSTDTQYF	TGTGCCAGCAGTTTAGGGGCTAGCGGGAGCACAGATACGCAGTATTTT
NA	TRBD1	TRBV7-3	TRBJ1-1	CASSPDRDTEAFF	TGTGCCAGCAGTCCGGACAGGGACACTGAAGCTTTCTTT
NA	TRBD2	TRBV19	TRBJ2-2	CASSAPGLAGGSTGELFF	TGTGCCAGTAGTGCACCGGGACTAGCGGGTGGGAGCACCGGGGAGCTGTTTTTT
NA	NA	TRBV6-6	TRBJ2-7	CASSPRVYYEQYF	TGTGCCAGCAGTCCCCGGGTCTACTACGAGCAGTACTTC
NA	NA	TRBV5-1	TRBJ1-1	CASSPQGPNTEAFF	TGCGCCAGCAGCCCACAGGGACCGAACACTGAAGCTTTCTTT
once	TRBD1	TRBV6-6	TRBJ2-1	CASSLGTGGRNEQFF	TGTGCCAGCAGTCTCGGGACAGGGGGCCGGAATGAGCAGTTCTTC
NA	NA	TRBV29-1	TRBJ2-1	CSGTKTMSSYNEQFF	TGCAGCGGCACTAAGACCATGAGCTCCTACAATGAGCAGTTCTTC
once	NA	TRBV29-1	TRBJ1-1	CSIRVLMNTEAFF	TGCAGCATCAGGGTGTTGATGAACACTGAAGCTTTCTTT
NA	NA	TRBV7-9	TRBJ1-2	CASSSRLYGYTF	TGTGCCAGCAGCTCCCGGTTGTATGGCTACACCTTC
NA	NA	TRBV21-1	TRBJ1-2	CASSKSNVVDYGYTF	TGTGCCAGCAGCAAATCCAATGTAGTCGACTATGGCTACACCTTC
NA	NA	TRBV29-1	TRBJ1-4	CSVARAPNEKLFF	TGCAGCGTTGCGAGGGCCCCAAATGAAAAACTGTTTTTT
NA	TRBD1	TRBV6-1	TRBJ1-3	CASREGGNSGNTIYF	TGTGCCAGCAGGGAAGGGGGCAACTCTGGAAACACCATATATTTT
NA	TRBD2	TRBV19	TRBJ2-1	CASSIGGGSYNEQFF	TGTGCCAGTAGTATAGGGGGAGGGTCCTACAATGAGCAGTTCTTC
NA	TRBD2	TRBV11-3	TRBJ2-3	CASSPLFGLAGEYDTQYF	TGTGCCAGCAGCCCCCTGTTCGGACTAGCGGGAGAATATGATACGCAGTATTTT
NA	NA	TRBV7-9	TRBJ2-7	CASSLGTDKNEQYF	TGTGCCAGCAGCTTAGGGACTGACAAAAACGAGCAGTACTTC
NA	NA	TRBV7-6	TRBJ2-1	CASSSAGPLGNEQFF	TGTGCCAGCAGCTCGGCGGGGCCCCTCGGGAATGAGCAGTTCTTC
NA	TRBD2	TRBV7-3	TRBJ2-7	CASSPLARAGSSYEQYF	TGTGCCAGCAGCCCCTTGGCGCGAGCGGGAAGCTCCTACGAGCAGTACTTC
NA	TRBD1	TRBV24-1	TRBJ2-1	CATRAGQGYNEQFF	TGTGCCACCAGGGCCGGACAGGGGTACAATGAGCAGTTCTTC